Each of the 32 T cell receptor beta chains below was sequenced from the same sample in a study of beta chain features in type 1 diabetes. General study results and limits: There was a moderate but significant shortening of TCRB CDR3s in all four CD4+ subsets of Type 1 diabetes patients.

Their antigens remain unidentified. Expressed TCRB transcripts were sequenced because the isolated RNA had all been reverse transcribed beforehand. Method: immunoSEQ multiplex PCR; TCRdb's copy keeps in-frame clones and lacks some. The sample carries 350,000 to 400,000 clones, around an eighth recorded once. The sequenced sample consisted of naive CD4+ T cells from blood. The receptors derive from a woman between 18 and 29 years old with type 1 diabetes.

This clone was detected only a few times. The chain is built from TRBV2 and TRBJ2-7; possibly TRBD2 for D (5 bases). Trimming pared 5 bases from V and 4 bases from J, leaving 12 bases between. Per germline, CDR1 SNHLY and CDR2 FYNNEI. The CDR3 is 13 residues long. The CDR3 bases are TGTGCCAGCAGTAAGAACGGGATTTACGAGCAGTACTTC. Translating gives CASSKNGIYEQYF.

This clone was found a few times. This chain links TRBV20-1 with TRBJ2-1; D is unresolved. Trimming removed 4 bases at V and 3 bases at J, with 4 bases between. In germline, CDR1 is DFQATT, CDR2 SNEGSKA (reference sequence). This CDR3 comprises 11 residues. The CDR3 nucleotides read TGCAGTGCTACCTACTACAATGAGCAGTTCTTC. Protein sequence: CSATYYNEQFF.

CDR3 residues: CAMMTSGANEQFF. The DNA for the CDR3 is TGTGCCATGATGACTAGCGGGGCCAATGAGCAGTTCTTC. The V call is TRBV10-3, the J call TRBJ2-1, with 11 bases matching TRBD2. Per germline, CDR1 ENHRY and CDR2 SYGVKD. Unmatched junction bases numbered 4, after V lost 9 bases and J lost 6 bases. The CDR3 is 13 residues long.

This clone was seen a handful of times. The chain has TRBV30 and TRBJ2-1; 7 bases agree with TRBD2. The trim removed 0 bases at V and 0 bases at J, leaving 5 bases unmatched. The CDR3 sequence is 16 residues long. Germline lookup yields CDR1 GTSNPN and CDR2 SVGIG (reference sequence). CDR3 sequence: CAWSVARTSSYNEQFF. The CDR3 region has the DNA TGTGCCTGGAGTGTAGCCCGGACTAGCTCCTACAATGAGCAGTTCTTC.

This clone was counted only a few times. V is TRBV18 and J is TRBJ1-6; D unclear. CDR1 KGHSH and CDR2 LQKENI come from the germline V gene. The CDR3 extends over 12 amino acids. V lost 4 bases and J lost 7, with 5 bases in between. CDR3 protein: CASSRPNSPLHF. CDR3 nucleotides: TGTGCCAGCTCACGGCCGAATTCACCCCTCCACTTT.

Concerning this clone: One end of the junction fails to match germline, which may point to a read error. The rearrangement joins TRBV18 to TRBJ2-7; the D gene is possibly TRBD2 (6 bases). This CDR3 contains 15 residues. Looked up from germline, CDR1 is KGHSH and CDR2 is LQKENI. CDR3 nucleotide sequence: TGTGCCAGCTCACCCCCCGGCGGGACCTCCCACGAGCAGTACTTC. This sequence encodes CASSPPGGTSHEQYF.

This clone was observed a handful of times. J is TRBJ1-2 and V is TRBV7-8; D is uncertain. Germline V gene sequence: CDR1 SGHVS, CDR2 FQNEAQ. The CDR3 spans 13 residues. Trimming removed 4 bases from V and 7 bases from J, with 13 bases in between. This CDR3 reads CASSSRGGGGYTF. The CDR3 nucleotides read TGTGCCAGCAGCTCGCGCGGAGGCGGTGGCTACACCTTC. The entire variable domain, with the rest obtained from reference TRBV7-8 and TRBJ1-2, is as follows: GAGVSQSPRYKVAKRGQDVALRCDPISGHVSLFWYQQALGQGPEFLTYFQNEAQLDKSGLPSDRFFAERPEGSVSTLKIQRTQQEDSAVYLCASSSRGGGGYTFGSGTRLTVV.

This clone was found a few times. The chain employs TRBV6-6 and TRBJ2-1; 7 bases agree with TRBD1. Trimming removed 7 bases from V and 6 bases from J; junction bases left unmatched: 6. Germline loops: CDR1 MNHNY, CDR2 SVGAGI (reference sequence). This CDR3 is 13 amino acids long. The CDR3 DNA reads as TGTGCCAGCACCCCGGACAGGACCAATGAGCAGTTCTTC. Protein sequence: CASTPDRTNEQFF.

The chain joins TRBV4-1 to TRBJ2-1; 8 bases align to TRBD2. The CDR3 is 16 amino acids. Germline loops: CDR1 MGHRA, CDR2 YSYEKL. The V and J ends lost 4 bases and 8 bases, in that order; junction bases with no gene match: 13. The CDR3 loop reads CASSPPQAGVKYEQFF. The CDR3 bases are TGCGCCAGCAGCCCCCCCCAAGCGGGAGTTAAGTATGAGCAGTTCTTC.

This clone was counted between two and nine times. The rearrangement uses TRBV11-2 and TRBJ2-7; tentative D call: TRBD1 (6 bases). The CDR3 loop spans 14 amino acids. Germline loops: CDR1 SGHAT, CDR2 FQNNGV. Trimming took off 4 bases at V and 3 bases at J, with 13 bases between the two ends. CDR3 DNA: TGTGCCAGCAGCTCAACGACAGGTGACTACGAGCAGTACTTC. Translating it yields CASSSTTGDYEQYF.

This sequence joins TRBV4-1 and TRBJ1-6; TRBD1 aligns across 7 bases. The CDR3 contains 16 residues. V shed 0 bases, J shed 7 bases, and the junction held 6 bases outside the gene matches. Germline V lookup: CDR1 MGHRA, CDR2 YSYEKL. The DNA for the CDR3 is TGCGCCAGCAGCCAAGAAGCCGGGACAGCCAATTCACCCCTCCACTTT. Its protein is CASSQEAGTANSPLHF.

In its sample, this clone was seen a few times. The CDR3 reads CAISRYTGNYEQYF. CDR3 sequence (DNA): TGTGCCATCAGCAGATATACAGGCAACTACGAGCAGTACTTC. The rearrangement links TRBV10-3 to TRBJ2-7, with D perhaps TRBD1 (5 bases). V shed 6 bases and J shed 3 bases, with 15 bases lying between them. Germline-derived CDR1 and CDR2 are ENHRY and SYGVKD. CDR3 length equals 14 residues.

The chain couples TRBV28 to TRBJ2-3; maybe TRBD2 (6 bases). The CDR3 runs 11 residues. Trimming pared 9 bases from V and 3 bases from J, leaving 7 bases between. Looked up from germline, CDR1 is MDHEN and CDR2 is SYDVKM. The CDR3 loop reads CASGGTDTQYF. DNA for the CDR3: TGTGCCAGTGGAGGGACAGATACGCAGTATTTT.

This clone has only a few counts. The J gene is TRBJ1-2, the V gene TRBV13; 7 bases agree with TRBD1. The CDR3 contains 17 residues. J lost 5 bases, V lost 5 bases, and 17 bases had no gene match. CDR1 is PRHDT, CDR2 FYEKMQ, per germline (reference sequence). CDR3 protein: CASSADRASFLGYGYTF. DNA of the CDR3: TGTGCCAGCAGCGCAGACAGGGCCTCCTTCCTTGGGTATGGCTACACCTTC.

This clone was observed a handful of times. The V call is TRBV9, the J call TRBJ2-1; 8 bases fit TRBD2. The CDR3 spans 15 residues. V was clipped by 4 bases and J by 9 bases; unmatched bases: 12. The germline gives CDR1 SGDLS, CDR2 YYNGEE. This CDR3 reads CASSPLREGLGEQFF. The CDR3 bases are TGTGCCAGCAGCCCATTACGGGAGGGCCTCGGTGAGCAGTTCTTC.

J is TRBJ2-5 and V is TRBV30; 10 nucleotides line up with TRBD2. Germline V gene sequence: CDR1 GTSNPN, CDR2 SVGIG (reference sequence). J gave up 7 bases and V 4 bases, and 6 bases lay outside the gene matches. This CDR3 is built from 13 residues. The chain's CDR3 is CAWNLAGVRTQYF. The CDR3, as DNA: TGTGCCTGGAACCTAGCGGGGGTCCGGACCCAGTACTTC.

In its sample, this clone was seen a few times. CDR3: CASSLGTENTEAFF. In nucleotides, the CDR3 is TGTGCCAGCAGCTTAGGGACAGAGAACACTGAAGCTTTCTTT. The J gene is TRBJ1-1, the V gene TRBV7-9, with D possibly TRBD1 on 6 matching bases. The germline gives CDR1 SEHNR, CDR2 FQNEAQ (reference sequence). This CDR3 spans 14 amino acids. The V and J ends lost 1 base and 1 base respectively, with 7 bases between them.

This clone has only a few counts. The chain carries TRBV29-1 and TRBJ2-1; 7 bases line up with TRBD2. Germline V gene lookup returns CDR1 SQVTM and CDR2 ANQGSEA. Trimming cost V 6 bases and J 5 bases; bases outside gene matches: 7. The CDR3 is 13 amino acids. CDR3 nucleotide sequence: TGCAGCGTGACACCGGGAGGCAACAATGAGCAGTTCTTC. As protein: CSVTPGGNNEQFF.

This clone was counted between two and nine times. The chain has TRBV5-5 and TRBJ2-3; 13 bases map to TRBD2. Per the germline V gene, CDR1 is SGHKS and CDR2 is YYEKEE (reference sequence). The V segment lost 4 bases and the J segment 2 bases; nucleotides outside the gene matches: 4. The CDR3 length is 16 residues. CDR3 amino acids: CASSQGTSGTTDTQYF. DNA for the CDR3: TGTGCCAGCAGCCAAGGGACTAGCGGGACCACAGATACGCAGTATTTT.

This clone appeared a few times. The chain links TRBV4-3 to TRBJ2-3; no firm D call. The CDR3 is 16 residues long. Between the trimmed V and J ends, which lost 4 bases and 4 bases, there was a span of 18 bases. The V gene's germline CDR1 is LGHNA and CDR2 YSLEER. The CDR3 protein is CASSRAISLGSDTQYF. The CDR3, as DNA: TGCGCCAGCAGCCGGGCCATATCATTGGGTTCAGATACGCAGTATTTT.

This clone was counted a few times. J is TRBJ2-5 and V is TRBV5-4; 10 nucleotides agree with TRBD2. The CDR3 totals 15 residues. Germline V gene lookup returns CDR1 SGHNT and CDR2 YYREEE (reference sequence). The V and J ends lost 2 bases and 2 bases, in that order; junction bases with no gene match: 3. CDR3 DNA sequence: TGTGCCAGCAGCTTTCCGACTAGCGGGCAAGAGACCCAGTACTTC. The encoded protein is CASSFPTSGQETQYF.

The chain uses TRBV4-3 and TRBJ1-2; possibly TRBD1 for D (5 bases). This CDR3 is built from 15 residues. Germline lookup yields CDR1 LGHNA and CDR2 YSLEER. Deletions cut 1 base from V and 4 bases from J, with 13 bases between. The DNA for the CDR3 is TGCGCCAGCAGCCAAGCTGACAGACCACCCTATGGCTACACCTTC. Amino acids: CASSQADRPPYGYTF.

V usage is TRBV25-1 and J usage is TRBJ1-4; TRBD1 is a possible D gene (5 bases). The germline V and J ends were trimmed by 6 bases and 6 bases, with 17 bases remaining between them. This CDR3 has 15 amino acids. Germline V CDR1 and CDR2: MGHDK, SYGVNS. The CDR3 sequence is CASRPTTGGDEKLFF. The CDR3 nucleotides are TGTGCCAGCAGGCCCACAACAGGCGGCGATGAAAAACTGTTTTTT.

This clone was counted between two and nine times. The rearrangement uses TRBV5-6 and TRBJ2-7; 8 bases line up with TRBD2. V gave up 4 bases and J gave up 8 bases; unmatched junction bases: 11. Germline CDR1 reads SGHDT; CDR2 reads YYEEEE. This CDR3 is built from 14 residues. The CDR3 sequence: CASSPGLDTAQQYF. The CDR3 nucleotides are TGTGCCAGCAGCCCGGGACTAGACACGGCTCAGCAGTACTTC.

Only a few counts were recorded for this clone. This sequence joins TRBV6-6 and TRBJ2-3; TRBD1 might be the D (6 bases). The V gene lost 2 bases and the J gene lost 6 bases, with 6 bases spanning the gap. CDR1 and CDR2 from the germline V gene are MNHNY and SVGAGI (reference sequence). The CDR3 consists of 12 residues. The CDR3, as DNA: TGTGCCAGCAGTTACAGGGGGGATACGCAGTATTTT. This codes for CASSYRGDTQYF.

This clone has more than one count but fewer than ten. CDR3 coding DNA: TGTGCCAGCAGCAAAGCGTCCGGGACAGGGACATACGAGCAGTACTTC. This codes for CASSKASGTGTYEQYF. This chain joins TRBV21-1 and TRBJ2-7; the table gives TRBD1 as D, unverified against the DNA. TRBV21-1 is tagged as a pseudogene. CDR3 size: 16 residues.

This chain links TRBV19 with TRBJ1-2; D unresolved. There are 10 residues in the CDR3. V lost 8 bases to trimming and J lost 4 bases, with 5 bases between them. Per germline, CDR1 LNHDA and CDR2 SQIVND (reference sequence). CDR3 in amino acids: CASRGYGYTF. In nucleotides, the CDR3 is TGTGCCAGTCGAGGCTATGGCTACACCTTC.

The chain joins TRBV6-5 to TRBJ1-1, with no clear D. Between the trimmed V and J ends, which lost 5 bases and 8 bases, there was a span of 9 bases. Looked up from germline, CDR1 is MNHEY and CDR2 is SVGAGI. This CDR3 has 11 amino acids. The CDR3 loop reads CASSSTVEAFF. The CDR3 DNA follows: TGTGCCAGCAGTAGCACGGTGGAAGCTTTCTTT.

This clone was seen a few times. This chain links TRBV19 with TRBJ1-2; TRBD1 might be the D (6 bases). Germline-derived CDR1 and CDR2 are LNHDA and SQIVND (reference sequence). The CDR3 extends over 14 amino acids. V lost 3 bases and J 3 bases, leaving 11 bases between the germline ends. In DNA, the CDR3 is TGTGCCAGTAGTATGGGGTGGACAGACTATGGCTACACCTTC. Translated, it gives CASSMGWTDYGYTF.

V usage is TRBV7-3 and J usage is TRBJ1-2; weak D call: TRBD1 (5 bases). Trimming cost V 5 bases and J 5 bases, with 15 bases left between them. CDR1 and CDR2 (germline): SGHTA, FQGTGA. CDR3 size: 14 residues. The CDR3 coding sequence is TGTGCCAGCAGCCTAGCGGGGGGGAGATATGGCTACACCTTC. It specifies CASSLAGGRYGYTF.

The chain uses TRBV29-1 and TRBJ1-4; maybe TRBD1 (5 bases). Trimming removed 4 bases at V and 8 bases at J, with 11 bases between. Germline V gene sequence: CDR1 SQVTM, CDR2 ANQGSEA. The length of the CDR3 is 12 residues. The CDR3 loop reads CSVGQGSEKLFF. The DNA for the CDR3 is TGCAGCGTTGGGCAGGGAAGCGAAAAACTGTTTTTT.

This clone turned up a few times. This chain links TRBV30 with TRBJ2-1, with D possibly matching TRBD2 (5 bases). The CDR3 is 11 amino acids. The V and J ends lost 1 base and 8 bases respectively, with 6 bases between them. The germline V gene encodes CDR1 GTSNPN and CDR2 SVGIG (reference sequence). This chain's CDR3 is CAWSGSDEQFF. The DNA of the CDR3 is TGTGCCTGGAGTGGTAGCGATGAGCAGTTCTTC.